Listed below are T cell receptor beta chains from one sample, sequenced in a study of shared clonotypes between healthy human individuals. Sequenced by immunoSEQ multiplex PCR; TCRdb stores in-frame clones only, minus some. The repertoire holds hundreds of thousands of clones, roughly 73% seen once, with 1.5% to 2% in the top ten. Sample: memory CD4+ T cells sorted from blood. These receptors originate from a woman aged 25 to 39 in good health. The conserved cysteine and the conserved F or W are not part of the CDR3 here. Each record gives: D gene, V gene, clone size, CDR3 protein. The D gene is left open where the match is weak. The listing skips clone size in some rows; elsewhere it reads once, few, many or a size class.

>NA|TRBV19|many
ASSIFDYGYT
>NA|TRBV2|NA
ASSEVTGKTNRGRYNEQF
>NA|TRBV9|NA
ASSVGYDVSNQPQH
>NA|TRBV7-2|NA
ASSLALATRDTQY
>TRBD2|TRBV15|NA
ATSRDERSGSSYNEQF
>NA|TRBV7-9|many
ASRLRDGQETQY
>NA|TRBV19|NA
ASSGLPSNEQF
>NA|TRBV5-1|NA
ASSLGTRDEQF
>NA|TRBV5-1|once
ASSSSSGANVLT
>TRBD2|TRBV11-2|NA
ASSRTSGRPNEQF
>NA|TRBV5-4|few
ASSLGGTSPEAF
>NA|TRBV5-1|NA
ASQDTFHEKLF
>NA|TRBV27|NA
ASSLSPLTEAF
>NA|TRBV7-9|NA
ASSLAGVLGETQY
>NA|TRBV7-2|NA
ASRGGRRTGELF
>TRBD2|TRBV10-3|NA
AIGRPGLAGEAQY
>NA|TRBV9|NA
ASSVVGAGNTIY
>NA|TRBV7-3|NA
ASSLQGTGTGELF
>NA|TRBV29-1|few
SVGTMEGEKLF
>NA|TRBV27|NA
ASSFSGVLADIQY
>TRBD1|TRBV5-1|NA
ASSLEGARSYGYT
>NA|TRBV28|few
ASSITSVEKLF
>NA|TRBV30|NA
AWSLGQGGPNIQY
>NA|TRBV4-1|NA
ASSQWGGRGTNEKLF
>NA|TRBV6-4|NA
ASSDSGGGSYNEQF
>TRBD1|TRBV28|once
ASSSIKDRGYEQY
>NA|TRBV10-2|NA
ASSAHTSTNEKLF
>TRBD2|TRBV10-3|NA
AITAGLAGASPYEQY
>NA|TRBV7-2|NA
ASSPRVAKEQF
>TRBD2|TRBV19|once
ASTKNLAGEFGNEQF
>TRBD1|TRBV19|NA
ASSMRDREYNEQF
>NA|TRBV28|once
ASSWQGILQETQY
>NA|TRBV5-1|NA
ASRAQPVSSTDTQY
>TRBD1|TRBV19|NA
ASRRDRISGYT
>TRBD1|TRBV7-9|NA
ASSPVRDSHTDTQY
>TRBD1|TRBV7-2|NA
ASSPRSSPGQVFIQY
>NA|TRBV7-2|NA
ASSLVASGVETQY
>NA|TRBV28|NA
ASSLQAGNYGYT
>NA|TRBV6-5|NA
ASSSKQWAEAF
>NA|TRBV7-9|NA
ASSLSMGGAGYEQY
>NA|TRBV10-1|once
ASSDGARETQY
>TRBD2|TRBV29-1|few
SARPGTSGTDTQY
>TRBD1|TRBV5-6|few
ASSRTGASYGYT
>NA|TRBV6-6|NA
ASILRDNSYEQY
>TRBD1|TRBV14|NA
ASSQGQWAAQETQY
>NA|TRBV6-5|NA
ASSYSKGSRPQH